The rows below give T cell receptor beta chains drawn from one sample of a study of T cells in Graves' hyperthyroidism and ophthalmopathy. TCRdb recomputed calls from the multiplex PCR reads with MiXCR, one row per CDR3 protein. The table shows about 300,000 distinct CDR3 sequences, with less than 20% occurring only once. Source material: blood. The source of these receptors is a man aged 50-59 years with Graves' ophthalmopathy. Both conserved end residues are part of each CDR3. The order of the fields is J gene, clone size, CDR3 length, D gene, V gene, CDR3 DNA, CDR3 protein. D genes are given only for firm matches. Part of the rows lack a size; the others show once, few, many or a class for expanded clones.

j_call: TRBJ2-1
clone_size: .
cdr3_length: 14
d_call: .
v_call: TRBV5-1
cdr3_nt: TGCGCCAGCAGCTTGGGGACAGTCAGTAGTGAGCAGTTCTTC
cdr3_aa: CASSLGTVSSEQFF

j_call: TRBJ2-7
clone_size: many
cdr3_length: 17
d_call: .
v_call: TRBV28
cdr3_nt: TGTGCCAGCAAGGGGGAACCTAGCCGCCTATCTCTCTACGAGCAGTACTTC
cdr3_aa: CASKGEPSRLSLYEQYF

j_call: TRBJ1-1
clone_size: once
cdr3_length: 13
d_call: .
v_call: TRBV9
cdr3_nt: TGTGCCAGCAGCGTACGGGGGGACACTGAAGCTTTCTTT
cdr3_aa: CASSVRGDTEAFF

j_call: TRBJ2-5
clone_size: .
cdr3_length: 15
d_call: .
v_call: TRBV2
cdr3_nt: TGTGCCAGCAGTGGAGGTTGGGACACTGCAGAGACCCAGTACTTC
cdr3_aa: CASSGGWDTAETQYF

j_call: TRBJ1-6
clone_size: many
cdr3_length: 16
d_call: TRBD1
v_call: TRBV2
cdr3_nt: TGTGCCAGCAGTGATTATTTGGGACAGGGGGGATCACCCCTCCACTTT
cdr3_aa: CASSDYLGQGGSPLHF

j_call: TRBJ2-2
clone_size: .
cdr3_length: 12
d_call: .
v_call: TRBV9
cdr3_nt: TGTGCCAGCAGCGTCCAGACCGGGGAGCTGTTTTTT
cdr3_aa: CASSVQTGELFF

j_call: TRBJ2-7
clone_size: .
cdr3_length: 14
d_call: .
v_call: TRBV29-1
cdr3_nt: TGCAGCGTTGAATTAGAGGACAGCTCCTACGAGCAGTACTTC
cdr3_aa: CSVELEDSSYEQYF

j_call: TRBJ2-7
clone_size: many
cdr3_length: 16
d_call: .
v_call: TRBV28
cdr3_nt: TGTGCCAGCAGTTTTGCCCGTACAAACCCCTCCTACGAGCAGTACTTC
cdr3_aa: CASSFARTNPSYEQYF

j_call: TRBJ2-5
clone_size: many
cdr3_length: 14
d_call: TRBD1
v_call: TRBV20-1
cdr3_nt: TGCAGTGCTAGAGGAGGGACAGTCCAAGAGACCCAGTACTTC
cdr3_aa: CSARGGTVQETQYF

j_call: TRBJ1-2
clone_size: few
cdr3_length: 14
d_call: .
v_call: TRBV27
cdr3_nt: TGTGCCAGCAGTCCCCGAGCAGGGGACTATGGCTACACCTTC
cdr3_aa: CASSPRAGDYGYTF

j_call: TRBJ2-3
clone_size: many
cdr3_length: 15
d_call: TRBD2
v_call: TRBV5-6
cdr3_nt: TGTGCCAGCAGCTTGGAGCGGGGGGGCACAGATACGCAGTATTTT
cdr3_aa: CASSLERGGTDTQYF

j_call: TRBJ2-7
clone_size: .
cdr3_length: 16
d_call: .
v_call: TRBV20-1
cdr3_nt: TGCAGTGCTAGAGATTGGGAGGGGGTGGTCGCGTTCGAGCAGTACTTC
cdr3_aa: CSARDWEGVVAFEQYF

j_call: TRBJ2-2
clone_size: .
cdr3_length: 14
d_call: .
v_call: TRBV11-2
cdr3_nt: TGTGCCAGCAGCCCCCGGACTTCTACCGGGGAGCTGTTTTTT
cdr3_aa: CASSPRTSTGELFF

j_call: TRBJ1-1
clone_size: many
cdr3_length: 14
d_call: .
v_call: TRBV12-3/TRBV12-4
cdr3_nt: TGTGCCAGCAGTTTATCGGGGGGCAACACTGAAGCTTTCTTT
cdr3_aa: CASSLSGGNTEAFF

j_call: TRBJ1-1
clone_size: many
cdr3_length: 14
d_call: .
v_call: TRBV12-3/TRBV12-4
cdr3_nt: TGTGCCAGCAGTTTAGGGGGGTACGGCACTGAAGCTTTCTTT
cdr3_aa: CASSLGGYGTEAFF

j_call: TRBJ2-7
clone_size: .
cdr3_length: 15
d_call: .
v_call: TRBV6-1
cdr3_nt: TGTGCCAGCAGCCGGGGGCGAGGACTGGCTAAGGAGCAGTACTTC
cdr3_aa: CASSRGRGLAKEQYF

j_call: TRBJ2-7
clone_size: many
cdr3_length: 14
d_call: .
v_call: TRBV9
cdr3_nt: TGTGCCAGCAGCGTAGCTACTGAACCCTACGAGCAGTACTTC
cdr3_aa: CASSVATEPYEQYF

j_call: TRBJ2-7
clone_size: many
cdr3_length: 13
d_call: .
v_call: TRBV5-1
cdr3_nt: TGCGCCAGCAGCGTTCAGGGGAATAACGAGCAGTACTTC
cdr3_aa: CASSVQGNNEQYF

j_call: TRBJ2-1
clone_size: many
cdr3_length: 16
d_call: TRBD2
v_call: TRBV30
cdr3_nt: TGTGCCTGGAGTGACCTCACTAGCGGGGCCTACAATGAGCAGTTCTTC
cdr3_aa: CAWSDLTSGAYNEQFF

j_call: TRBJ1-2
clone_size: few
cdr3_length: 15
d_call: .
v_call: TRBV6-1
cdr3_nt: TGTGCCAGCAGTTTGGGGAGGACAGCAAACTATGGCTACACCTTC
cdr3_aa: CASSLGRTANYGYTF

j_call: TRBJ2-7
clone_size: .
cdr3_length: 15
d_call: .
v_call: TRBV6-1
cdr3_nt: TGTGCCAGCAGTTCCCCGACACTCTCCTCCTACGAGCAGTACTTC
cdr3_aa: CASSSPTLSSYEQYF

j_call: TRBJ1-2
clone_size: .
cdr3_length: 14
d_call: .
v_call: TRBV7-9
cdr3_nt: TGTGCCAGCAGTGCGGACGGGGGCCACTATGGCTACACCTTC
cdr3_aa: CASSADGGHYGYTF

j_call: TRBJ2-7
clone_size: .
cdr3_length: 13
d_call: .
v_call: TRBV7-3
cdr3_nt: TGTGCCAGCAGCTTCGGGGCGGGGAACGAGCAGTACTTC
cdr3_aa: CASSFGAGNEQYF

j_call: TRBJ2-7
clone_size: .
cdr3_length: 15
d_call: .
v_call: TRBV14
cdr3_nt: TGTGCCAGCAGCATGCGACAGGGAGGACTTACCGAGCAGTACTTC
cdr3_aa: CASSMRQGGLTEQYF

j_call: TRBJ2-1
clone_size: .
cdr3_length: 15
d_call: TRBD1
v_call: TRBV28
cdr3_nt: TGTGCCAGCAGTTTAGCAGGGGGCTCCTACGATGAGCAGTTCTTC
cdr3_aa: CASSLAGGSYDEQFF

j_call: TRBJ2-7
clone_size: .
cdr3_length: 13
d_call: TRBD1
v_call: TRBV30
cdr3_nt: TGTGCCTGGGGGACAGGGGGCGGGGACGAGCAGTACTTC
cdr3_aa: CAWGTGGGDEQYF

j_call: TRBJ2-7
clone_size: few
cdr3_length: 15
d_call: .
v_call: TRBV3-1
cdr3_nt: TGTGCCAGCAGCCAATTATTGGACAGCTCCTACGAGCAGTACTTC
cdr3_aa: CASSQLLDSSYEQYF

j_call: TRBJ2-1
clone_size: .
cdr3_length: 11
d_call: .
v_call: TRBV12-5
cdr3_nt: TGTGCTAGTGGCCACGACAATGAGCAGTTCTTC
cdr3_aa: CASGHDNEQFF

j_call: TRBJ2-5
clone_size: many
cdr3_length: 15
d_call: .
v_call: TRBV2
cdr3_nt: TGTGCCAGCAGTGTAAGGCCTTCACGAGGGGAGACCCAGTACTTC
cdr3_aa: CASSVRPSRGETQYF

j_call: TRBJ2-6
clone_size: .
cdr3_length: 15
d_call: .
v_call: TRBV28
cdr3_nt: TGTGCCAGCACCTCCTCGGGAACTGGGGCCAACGTCCTGACTTTC
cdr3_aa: CASTSSGTGANVLTF